The rows below give T cell receptor beta chains drawn from one sample of a study of cytotoxic CD8 clonotypes in ibrutinib-treated CLL. Sequencing was performed with immunoSEQ multiplex PCR; in TCRdb, only in-frame clones are kept and a portion is missing. The sample has hundreds of thousands of clones; roughly 70% are singletons. Sequenced here: PBMCs, sampled after 24 months of ibrutinib treatment. The receptor source for this set is a human donor with chronic lymphocytic leukemia. Both conserved end residues are part of each CDR3. A D gene is named only where the DNA matches it firmly. Only some rows state a clone size, as once, few, many or a class for expanded clones.

clone_size	j_call	d_call	v_call	cdr3_aa	cdr3_nt
.	TRBJ2-7	.	TRBV10-3	CAIQESYEQYF	TGTGCCATCCAAGAATCTTACGAGCAGTACTTC
few	TRBJ2-2	.	TRBV5-1	CASSLRAAGELFF	TGCGCCAGCAGCTTAAGGGCCGCCGGGGAGCTGTTTTTT
.	TRBJ2-1	.	TRBV28	CASSRVGRHNEQFF	TGTGCCAGCAGCCGGGTAGGACGTCACAATGAGCAGTTCTTC
once	TRBJ2-7	.	TRBV28	CASSPWGNPAYEQYF	TGTGCCAGCAGTCCCTGGGGCAATCCCGCCTACGAGCAGTACTTC
once	TRBJ2-2	TRBD1	TRBV10-3	CAISGPTDRVYTGELFF	TGTGCCATCAGTGGGCCGACGGACAGGGTTTACACCGGGGAGCTGTTTTTT
.	TRBJ1-6	TRBD1	TRBV10-1	CAKEISGTGGESYNSPLHF	TGCGCCAAGGAAATCTCCGGGACAGGGGGAGAATCTTATAATTCACCCCTCCACTTT
.	TRBJ1-4	.	TRBV30	CAWSPPGTWGEKLFF	TGTGCCTGGAGTCCGCCGGGGACGTGGGGTGAAAAACTGTTTTTT
.	TRBJ1-1	.	TRBV9	CASSLVANTEAFF	TGTGCCAGCAGCCTAGTGGCGAACACTGAAGCTTTCTTT
once	TRBJ1-4	TRBD1	TRBV5-1	CASRPGQGGEKLFF	TGCGCCAGCAGACCGGGACAGGGGGGCGAAAAACTGTTTTTT
.	TRBJ1-5	.	TRBV19	CASSIRPGQGPQHF	TGTGCCAGTAGTATACGACCGGGCCAAGGGCCCCAGCATTTT
once	TRBJ2-7	TRBD2	TRBV7-9	CASSPILAGLYEQYF	TGTGCCAGCAGCCCGATTCTAGCGGGATTGTACGAGCAGTACTTC
.	TRBJ2-7	.	TRBV11-2	CASSNSGISNEQYF	TGTGCCAGCAGCAATTCAGGGATTTCGAACGAGCAGTACTTC
.	TRBJ2-7	TRBD2	TRBV7-8	CASSLGGLAGGRLEQYF	TGTGCCAGCAGCTTAGGAGGACTAGCGGGAGGGCGTCTAGAGCAGTACTTC
.	TRBJ1-1	.	TRBV5-1	CASSLTGKGYTEAFF	TGCGCCAGCAGCTTGACAGGGAAGGGGTACACTGAAGCTTTCTTT
.	TRBJ1-3	.	TRBV28	CASSPSREDTIYF	TGTGCCAGCAGTCCCTCCCGTGAAGACACCATATATTTT
.	TRBJ2-5	.	TRBV29-1	CSVEPLETQYF	TGCAGCGTCGAACCCTTGGAGACCCAGTACTTC
.	TRBJ2-7	.	TRBV30	CACTSSAYEQYF	TGTGCCTGCACTAGCTCCGCCTACGAGCAGTACTTC
.	TRBJ2-1	TRBD1	TRBV5-1	CASSLEWTGQEQFF	TGCGCCAGCAGCTTGGAGTGGACAGGCCAGGAGCAGTTCTTC
.	TRBJ2-2	.	TRBV9	CASSVETATGELFF	TGTGCCAGCAGCGTAGAAACGGCAACCGGGGAGCTGTTTTTT
.	TRBJ2-7	TRBD2	TRBV5-4	CASSPTSGSVSYEQYF	TGTGCCAGCAGTCCGACTAGCGGGTCGGTCTCCTACGAGCAGTACTTC
once	TRBJ2-7	.	TRBV5-1	CASSLARGAMTYEQYF	TGCGCCAGCAGCTTGGCCAGGGGCGCCATGACCTACGAGCAGTACTTC
.	TRBJ2-1	TRBD2	TRBV7-2	CASSLIGTSTSSYNEQFF	TGTGCCAGCAGCTTAATCGGGACTAGCACGAGCTCCTACAATGAGCAGTTCTTC
.	TRBJ2-5	TRBD1	TRBV5-4	CASSPGRGTGGETQYF	TGTGCCAGCAGCCCTGGCAGAGGGACAGGGGGCGAGACCCAGTACTTC